This is a list of T cell receptor beta chains from one sample in a study of molecular identifiers for immune sequencing clone quantification. In TCRdb, the PCR reads were re-called with MiXCR into one record per CDR3 protein. The sample has about 630,000 distinct CDR3 sequences, over 25% seen once; the top ten hold 0.75% to 0.8%. Material: naive CD8+ T cells from blood, with Jurkat cell RNA spiked in. These receptors were collected from a human donor in good health. Some libraries in this study had Jurkat cell RNA spiked in. Each CDR3 is given without its conserved first and last residue. Fields, in order: V gene, clone size, CDR3 protein. Size is omitted from some rows. Given values are once, few, many or a class for expanded clones.

V gene: TRBV6-1
clone size: few
CDR3 protein: ASSEMSELYSGNTIY

V gene: TRBV7-9
clone size: many
CDR3 protein: ASSLVVEAF

V gene: TRBV30
clone size: few
CDR3 protein: AWSRLAGGGGRGDTQY

V gene: TRBV4-3
clone size: -
CDR3 protein: ASSQTRDLSYEQY

V gene: TRBV10-3
clone size: -
CDR3 protein: AISESSGLNNEQF

V gene: TRBV20-1
clone size: -
CDR3 protein: SCFRGNYEQY

V gene: TRBV11-2
clone size: -
CDR3 protein: ASSLTLGAPVPDTQY

V gene: TRBV5-6
clone size: many
CDR3 protein: ASSIRNEQY

V gene: TRBV5-6
clone size: many
CDR3 protein: ASSLADRVFYYGYT

V gene: TRBV23-1
clone size: few
CDR3 protein: ASSYGLSTNEKLF

V gene: TRBV21-1
clone size: few
CDR3 protein: ASSKGEGLQGETQY

V gene: TRBV4-3
clone size: -
CDR3 protein: ASSQDPSGAGYNEQF

V gene: TRBV24-1
clone size: -
CDR3 protein: ATGGADQEETQY

V gene: TRBV27
clone size: -
CDR3 protein: ASSLLEGFGTDTQY

V gene: TRBV7-2
clone size: many
CDR3 protein: ASSPGRSSGNTIY

V gene: TRBV6-5
clone size: many
CDR3 protein: ASSYSALQTNEKLF

V gene: TRBV19
clone size: few
CDR3 protein: ASSMRQLNEKLF

V gene: TRBV12-3/TRBV12-4
clone size: -
CDR3 protein: ASRRSGQNTGELF

V gene: TRBV7-9
clone size: -
CDR3 protein: ASSLGDSYYEQY

V gene: TRBV29-1
clone size: many
CDR3 protein: SVVPAADEKLF

V gene: TRBV9
clone size: -
CDR3 protein: ASSVMATNTGELF

V gene: TRBV20-1
clone size: many
CDR3 protein: SARDRGVGNQPQH

V gene: TRBV6-1
clone size: -
CDR3 protein: ASSEWKQGNHEQY

V gene: TRBV7-9
clone size: many
CDR3 protein: ASSLIFNEQF

V gene: TRBV7-3
clone size: many
CDR3 protein: ASSLTLTVCGLNSPLH

V gene: TRBV19
clone size: few
CDR3 protein: ASHRTGSIY

V gene: TRBV4-1
clone size: few
CDR3 protein: ASSLPVTGADEKLF

V gene: TRBV12-3/TRBV12-4
clone size: -
CDR3 protein: ASIPQGGGSTDTQY

V gene: TRBV6-1
clone size: many
CDR3 protein: ASSENGGMRQPQH

V gene: TRBV7-9
clone size: few
CDR3 protein: ASSLAGALEQY

V gene: TRBV20-1
clone size: many
CDR3 protein: SARGMGDTQY

V gene: TRBV2
clone size: many
CDR3 protein: ASRRDPTDTQY

V gene: TRBV20-1
clone size: once
CDR3 protein: NAHPRGDSPYNEQF

V gene: TRBV20-1
clone size: few
CDR3 protein: SARESGTGEAYGYT

V gene: TRBV4-1
clone size: many
CDR3 protein: ASSQQMADLNTEAF

V gene: TRBV20-1
clone size: -
CDR3 protein: SAQGLLADNEQF

V gene: TRBV7-6
clone size: few
CDR3 protein: ASSLRLAGAEGQF

V gene: TRBV7-2
clone size: many
CDR3 protein: ASSPVAGNTGELF

V gene: TRBV19
clone size: few
CDR3 protein: ASSIIAGLDSNQPQH

V gene: TRBV12-3/TRBV12-4
clone size: -
CDR3 protein: ASSSVGRGGSQPQH

V gene: TRBV28
clone size: few
CDR3 protein: ASSHRGVRAGELF

V gene: TRBV28
clone size: few
CDR3 protein: ASGPKLYGYT

V gene: TRBV27
clone size: many
CDR3 protein: ASRTGGSNQPQH

V gene: TRBV15
clone size: -
CDR3 protein: ATSGYRGNEKLF

V gene: TRBV2
clone size: -
CDR3 protein: ASSEVRDRDYEQY

V gene: TRBV19
clone size: -
CDR3 protein: ASNISGTGSTGELF